This T cell receptor (beta chain) emerged from a study of CD8 T cells in Susac syndrome. Study conclusions and caveats: Clonal expansion of CD8+ cells in Susac peaked in TEMRA cells (and in active patients).

Notes on this clonotype: Its specificity is unknown.

Between the trimmed V and J ends, which lost 2 bases and 2 bases, there was a span of 10 bases. Germline V gene lookup returns CDR1 SGHAT and CDR2 FQNNGV. The CDR3 is made up of 14 amino acids. Random hexamers were used to reverse transcribe the RNA input (about 0.45 to 1 ug). Coverage of TCR beta CDR3 amplification by immunoSEQ multiplex PCR extended to 54 Vbeta and 13 Jbeta. In TCRdb, the immunoSEQ multiplex PCR reads were re-called with MiXCR into one record per CDR3 protein. The sample gives around 110,000 distinct CDR3 sequences, around 94% of which show up once; around 0.28% is in the top ten. The receptor was derived from a human donor with Susac syndrome. The V and J genes are TRBV11-2 and TRBJ2-7; D unresolved. Sequenced material: CD8+ T cells from PBMCs. The chain's CDR3 is CASSLNPRTYEQYF. CDR3 nucleotides: TGTGCCAGCAGCTTAAATCCCAGGACCTACGAGCAGTACTTC.